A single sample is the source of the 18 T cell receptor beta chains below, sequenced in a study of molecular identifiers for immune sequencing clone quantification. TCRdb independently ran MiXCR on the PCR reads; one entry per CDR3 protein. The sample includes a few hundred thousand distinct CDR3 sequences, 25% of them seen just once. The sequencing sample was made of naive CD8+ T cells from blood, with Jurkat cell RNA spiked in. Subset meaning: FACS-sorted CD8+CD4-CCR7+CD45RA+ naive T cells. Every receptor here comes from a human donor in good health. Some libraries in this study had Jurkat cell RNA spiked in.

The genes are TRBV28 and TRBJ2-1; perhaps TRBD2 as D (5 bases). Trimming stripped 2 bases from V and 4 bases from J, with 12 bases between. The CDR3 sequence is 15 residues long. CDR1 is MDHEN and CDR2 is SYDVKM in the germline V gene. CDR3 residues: CASSLNVPGYNEQFF. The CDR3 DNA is TGTGCCAGCAGTTTAAATGTCCCGGGGTACAATGAGCAGTTCTTC.

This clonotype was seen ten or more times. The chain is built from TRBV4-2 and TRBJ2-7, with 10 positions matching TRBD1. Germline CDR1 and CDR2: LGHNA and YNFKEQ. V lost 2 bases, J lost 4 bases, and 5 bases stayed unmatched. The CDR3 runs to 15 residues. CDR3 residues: CASSQSGTGEYEQYF. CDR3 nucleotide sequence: TGTGCCAGCAGCCAATCCGGGACAGGGGAGTACGAGCAGTACTTC.

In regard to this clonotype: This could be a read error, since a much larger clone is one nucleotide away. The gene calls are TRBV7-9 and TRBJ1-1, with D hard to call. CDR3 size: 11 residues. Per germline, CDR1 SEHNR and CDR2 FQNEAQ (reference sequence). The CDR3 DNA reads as TGTGCCAGCAGCTTAGTGTCTGAAACTTTCTTT. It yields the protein CASSLVSETFF.

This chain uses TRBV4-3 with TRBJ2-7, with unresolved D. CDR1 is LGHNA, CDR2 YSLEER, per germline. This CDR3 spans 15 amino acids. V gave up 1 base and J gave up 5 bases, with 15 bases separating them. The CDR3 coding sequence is TGCGCCAGCAGCCAAGTGGAGAGCCCGACCCACGAGCAGTACTTC. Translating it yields CASSQVESPTHEQYF.

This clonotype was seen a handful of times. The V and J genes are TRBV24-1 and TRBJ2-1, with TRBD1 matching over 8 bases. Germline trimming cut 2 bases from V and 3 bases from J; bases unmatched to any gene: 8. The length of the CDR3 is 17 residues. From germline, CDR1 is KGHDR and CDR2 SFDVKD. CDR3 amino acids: CATSDSRLTGGYNEQFF. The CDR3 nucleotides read TGTGCCACCAGTGATTCTCGCCTCACAGGGGGCTACAATGAGCAGTTCTTC.

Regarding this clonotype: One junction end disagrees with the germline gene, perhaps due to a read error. Here the CDR3 DNA reads TGTGCCAGCAGTAGGGACAGCGGGCAAGAGGCCCAGTACTTC. It specifies CASSRDSGQEAQYF. The chain recombines TRBV12-3 or TRBV12-4 with TRBJ2-5, with D maybe TRBD1 (7 bases). There are 14 residues in the CDR3.

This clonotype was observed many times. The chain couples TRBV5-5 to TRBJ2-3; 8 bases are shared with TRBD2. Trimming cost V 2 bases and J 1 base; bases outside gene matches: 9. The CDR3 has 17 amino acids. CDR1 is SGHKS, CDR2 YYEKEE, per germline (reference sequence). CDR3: CASSLAGASFGTDTQYF. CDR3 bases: TGTGCCAGCAGCTTAGCGGGAGCGTCCTTCGGCACAGATACGCAGTATTTT.

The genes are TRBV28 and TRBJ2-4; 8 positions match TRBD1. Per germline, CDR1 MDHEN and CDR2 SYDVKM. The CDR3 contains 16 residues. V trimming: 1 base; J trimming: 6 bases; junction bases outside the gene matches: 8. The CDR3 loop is CASSLSLDRVVNIQYF. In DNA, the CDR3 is TGTGCCAGCAGTTTATCCCTGGACAGGGTGGTAAACATTCAGTACTTC.

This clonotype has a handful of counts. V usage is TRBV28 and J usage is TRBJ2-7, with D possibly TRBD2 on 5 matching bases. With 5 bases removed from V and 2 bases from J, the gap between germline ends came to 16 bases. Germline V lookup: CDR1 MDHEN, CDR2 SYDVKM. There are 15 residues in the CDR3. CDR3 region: CASSLPTRDPYEQYF. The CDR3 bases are TGTGCCAGCAGTCTCCCGACCCGGGATCCCTACGAGCAGTACTTC.

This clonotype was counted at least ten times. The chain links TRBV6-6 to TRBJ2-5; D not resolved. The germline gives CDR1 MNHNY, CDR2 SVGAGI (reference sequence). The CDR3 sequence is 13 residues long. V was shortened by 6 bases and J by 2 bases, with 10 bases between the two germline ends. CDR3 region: CASSSSPQETQYF. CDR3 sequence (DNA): TGTGCCAGCAGCAGTTCACCTCAAGAGACCCAGTACTTC.

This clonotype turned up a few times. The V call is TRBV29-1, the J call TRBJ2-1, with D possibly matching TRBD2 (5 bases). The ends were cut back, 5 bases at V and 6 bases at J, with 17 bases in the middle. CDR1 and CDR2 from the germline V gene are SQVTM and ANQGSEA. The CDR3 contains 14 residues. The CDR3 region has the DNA TGCAGCGTTATTTTACGGGGTACGGGCAATGAGCAGTTCTTC. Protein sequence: CSVILRGTGNEQFF.

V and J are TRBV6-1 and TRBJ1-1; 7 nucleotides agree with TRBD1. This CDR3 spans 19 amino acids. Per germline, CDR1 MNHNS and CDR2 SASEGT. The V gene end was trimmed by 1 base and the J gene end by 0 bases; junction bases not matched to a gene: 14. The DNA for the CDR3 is TGTGCCAGCAGTGAAGAAGGGTTGAACAGGGGTATGATGAACACTGAAGCTTTCTTT. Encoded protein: CASSEEGLNRGMMNTEAFF.

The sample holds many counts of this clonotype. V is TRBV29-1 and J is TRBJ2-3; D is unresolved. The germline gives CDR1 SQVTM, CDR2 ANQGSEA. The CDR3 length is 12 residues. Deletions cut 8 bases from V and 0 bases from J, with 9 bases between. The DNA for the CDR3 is TGCAGCCCCCTTCGGAGCACAGATACGCAGTATTTT. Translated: CSPLRSTDTQYF.

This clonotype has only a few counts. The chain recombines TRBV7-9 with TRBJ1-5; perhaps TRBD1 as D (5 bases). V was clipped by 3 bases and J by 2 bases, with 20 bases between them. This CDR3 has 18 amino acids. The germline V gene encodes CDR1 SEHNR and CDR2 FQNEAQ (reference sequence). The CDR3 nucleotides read TGTGCCAGCAGCTTGGCGGCTGAATCGAGGGGACGCAATCAGCCCCAGCATTTT. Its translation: CASSLAAESRGRNQPQHF.

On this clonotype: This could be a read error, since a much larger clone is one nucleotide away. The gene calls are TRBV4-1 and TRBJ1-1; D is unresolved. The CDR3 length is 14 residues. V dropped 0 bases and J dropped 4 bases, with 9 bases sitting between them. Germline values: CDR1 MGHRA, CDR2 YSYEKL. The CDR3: CASSQEGVGTEAFF. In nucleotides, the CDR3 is TGCGCCAGCAGCCAAGAGGGAGTTGGCACTGAAGCTTTCTTT.

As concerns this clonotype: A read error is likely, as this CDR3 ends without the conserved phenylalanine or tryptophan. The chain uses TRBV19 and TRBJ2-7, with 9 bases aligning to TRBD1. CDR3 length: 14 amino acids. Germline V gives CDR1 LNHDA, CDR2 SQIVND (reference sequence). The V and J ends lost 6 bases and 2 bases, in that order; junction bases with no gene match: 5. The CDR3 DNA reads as TGTGCCAGTAGCGCGGGACAGGGCCCCTACGAGCAGTACCTC. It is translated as CASSAGQGPYEQYL.

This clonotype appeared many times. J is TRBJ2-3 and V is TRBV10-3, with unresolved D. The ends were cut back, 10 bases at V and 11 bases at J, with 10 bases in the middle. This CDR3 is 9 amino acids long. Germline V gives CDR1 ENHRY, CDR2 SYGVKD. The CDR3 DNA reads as TGTGCCACCGTTGGTCGGCAGTATTTT. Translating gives CATVGRQYF.

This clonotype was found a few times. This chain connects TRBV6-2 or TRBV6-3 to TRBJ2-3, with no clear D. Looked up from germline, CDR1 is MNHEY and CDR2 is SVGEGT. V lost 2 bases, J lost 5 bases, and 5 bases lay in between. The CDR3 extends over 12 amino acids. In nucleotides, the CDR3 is TGTGCCAGCAGTTACGCCAAAGATACGCAGTATTTT. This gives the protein CASSYAKDTQYF.